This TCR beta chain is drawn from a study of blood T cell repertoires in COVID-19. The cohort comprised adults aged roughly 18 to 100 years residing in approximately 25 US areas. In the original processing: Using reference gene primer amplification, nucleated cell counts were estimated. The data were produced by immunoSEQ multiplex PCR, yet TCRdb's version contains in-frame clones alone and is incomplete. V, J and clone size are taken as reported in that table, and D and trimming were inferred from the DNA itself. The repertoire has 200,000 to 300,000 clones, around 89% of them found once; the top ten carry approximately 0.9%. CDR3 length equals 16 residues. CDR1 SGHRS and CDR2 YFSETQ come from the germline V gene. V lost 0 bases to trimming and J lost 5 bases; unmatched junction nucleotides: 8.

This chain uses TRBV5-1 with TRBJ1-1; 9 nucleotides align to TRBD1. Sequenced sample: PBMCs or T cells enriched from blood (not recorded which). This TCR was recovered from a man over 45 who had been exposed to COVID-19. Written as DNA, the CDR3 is TGCGCCAGCAGCTTGGGAGGGACAGGGAGGGGTACTGAAGCTTTCTTT. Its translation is CASSLGGTGRGTEAFF.